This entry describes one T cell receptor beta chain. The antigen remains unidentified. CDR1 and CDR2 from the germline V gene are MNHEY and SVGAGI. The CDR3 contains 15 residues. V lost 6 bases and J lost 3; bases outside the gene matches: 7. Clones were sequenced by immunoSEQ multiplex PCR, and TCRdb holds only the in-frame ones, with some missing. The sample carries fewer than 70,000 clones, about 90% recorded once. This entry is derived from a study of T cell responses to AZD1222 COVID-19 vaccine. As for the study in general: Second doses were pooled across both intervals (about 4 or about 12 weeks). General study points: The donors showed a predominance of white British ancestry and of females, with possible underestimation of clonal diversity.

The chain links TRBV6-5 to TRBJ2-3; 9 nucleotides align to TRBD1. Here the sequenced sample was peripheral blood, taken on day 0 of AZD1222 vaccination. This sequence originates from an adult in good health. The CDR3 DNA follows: TGTGCCAGCAGCGGGGGACAGGGTCAAACAGATACGCAGTATTTT. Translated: CASSGGQGQTDTQYF.